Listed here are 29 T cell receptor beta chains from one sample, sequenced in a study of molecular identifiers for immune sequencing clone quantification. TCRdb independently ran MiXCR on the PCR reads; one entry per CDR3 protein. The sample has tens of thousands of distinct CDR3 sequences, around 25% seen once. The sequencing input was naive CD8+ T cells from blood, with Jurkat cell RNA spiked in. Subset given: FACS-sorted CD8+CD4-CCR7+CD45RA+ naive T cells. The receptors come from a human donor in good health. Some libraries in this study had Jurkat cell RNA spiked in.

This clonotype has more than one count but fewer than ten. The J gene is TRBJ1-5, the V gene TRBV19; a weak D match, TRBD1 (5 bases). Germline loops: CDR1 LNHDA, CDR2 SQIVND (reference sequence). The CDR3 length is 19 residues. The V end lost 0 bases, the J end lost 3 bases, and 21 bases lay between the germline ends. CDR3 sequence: CASSIDPGSGGSNNQPQHF. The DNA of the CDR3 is TGTGCCAGTAGTATAGATCCCGGTTCGGGGGGGTCCAACAATCAGCCCCAGCATTTT.

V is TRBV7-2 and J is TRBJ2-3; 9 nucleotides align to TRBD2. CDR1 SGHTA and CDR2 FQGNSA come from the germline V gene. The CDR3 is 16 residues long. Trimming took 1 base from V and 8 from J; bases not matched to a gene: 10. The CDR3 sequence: CASSLVGGRAVATQYF. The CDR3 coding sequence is TGTGCCAGCAGCTTAGTCGGCGGGAGGGCCGTAGCTACGCAGTATTTT.

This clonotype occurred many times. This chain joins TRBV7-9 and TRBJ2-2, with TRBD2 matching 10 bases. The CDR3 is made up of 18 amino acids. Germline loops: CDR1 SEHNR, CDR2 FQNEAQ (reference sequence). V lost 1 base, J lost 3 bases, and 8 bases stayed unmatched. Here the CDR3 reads CASSLGSSGRFDTGELFF. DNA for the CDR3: TGTGCCAGCAGCTTAGGGAGTAGCGGGAGGTTCGACACCGGGGAGCTGTTTTTT.

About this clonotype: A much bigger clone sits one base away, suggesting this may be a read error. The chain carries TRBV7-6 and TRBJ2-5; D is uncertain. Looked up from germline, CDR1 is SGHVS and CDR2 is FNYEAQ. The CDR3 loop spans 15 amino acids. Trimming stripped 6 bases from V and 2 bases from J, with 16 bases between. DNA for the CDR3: TGTGCCAGCAGGCAAGTGGTGTCAACTCAAGAGACCCAGTACTTC. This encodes CASRQVVSTQETQYF.

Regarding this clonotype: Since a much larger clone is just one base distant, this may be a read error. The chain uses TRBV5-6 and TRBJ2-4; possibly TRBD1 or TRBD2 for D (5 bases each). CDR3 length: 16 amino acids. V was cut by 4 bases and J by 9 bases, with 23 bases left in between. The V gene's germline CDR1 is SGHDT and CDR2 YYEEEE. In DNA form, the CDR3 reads TGTGCCAGCAGCCCACCTTATGGGGCCGCGGAGGCCATTCAGTACTTC. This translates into CASSPPYGAAEAIQYF.

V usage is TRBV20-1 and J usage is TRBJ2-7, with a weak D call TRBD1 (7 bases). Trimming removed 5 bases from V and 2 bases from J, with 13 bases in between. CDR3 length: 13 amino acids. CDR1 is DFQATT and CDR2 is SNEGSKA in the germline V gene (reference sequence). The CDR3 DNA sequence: TGCAGTGCTGAACAGGGGAGGACCTACGAGCAGTACTTC. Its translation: CSAEQGRTYEQYF.

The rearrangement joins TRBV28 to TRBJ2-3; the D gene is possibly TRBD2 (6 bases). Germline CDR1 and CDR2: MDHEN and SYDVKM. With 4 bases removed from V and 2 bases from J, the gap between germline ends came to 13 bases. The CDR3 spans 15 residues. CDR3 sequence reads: CASSSGGWSTDTQYF. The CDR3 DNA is TGTGCCAGCAGTTCCGGGGGATGGTCCACAGATACGCAGTATTTT.

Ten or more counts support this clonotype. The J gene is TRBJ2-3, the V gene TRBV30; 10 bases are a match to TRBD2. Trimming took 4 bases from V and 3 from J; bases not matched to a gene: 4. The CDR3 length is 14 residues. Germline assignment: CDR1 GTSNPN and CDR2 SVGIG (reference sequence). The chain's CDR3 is CAWTSGRSTDTQYF. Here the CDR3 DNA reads TGTGCCTGGACTAGCGGGAGATCAACAGATACGCAGTATTTT.

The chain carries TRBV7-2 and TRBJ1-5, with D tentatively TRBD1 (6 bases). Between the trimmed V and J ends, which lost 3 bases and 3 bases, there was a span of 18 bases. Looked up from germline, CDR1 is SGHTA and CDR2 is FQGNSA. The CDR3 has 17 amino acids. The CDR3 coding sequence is TGTGCCAGCAGCTTTGCGGCAGGGGTTTATGACAATCAGCCCCAGCATTTT. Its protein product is CASSFAAGVYDNQPQHF.

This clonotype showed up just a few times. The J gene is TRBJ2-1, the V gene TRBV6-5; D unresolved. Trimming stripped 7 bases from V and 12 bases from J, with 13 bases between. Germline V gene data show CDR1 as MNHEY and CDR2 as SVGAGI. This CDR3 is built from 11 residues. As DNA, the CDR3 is TGTGCCAGCATCACCGCCCATGGGCAGTTCTTC. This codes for CASITAHGQFF.

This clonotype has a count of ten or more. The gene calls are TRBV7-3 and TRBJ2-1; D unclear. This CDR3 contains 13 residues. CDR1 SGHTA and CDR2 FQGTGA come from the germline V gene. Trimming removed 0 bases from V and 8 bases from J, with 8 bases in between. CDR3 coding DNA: TGTGCCAGCAGCTTAACGGATCCAGATGAGCAGTTCTTC. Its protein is CASSLTDPDEQFF.

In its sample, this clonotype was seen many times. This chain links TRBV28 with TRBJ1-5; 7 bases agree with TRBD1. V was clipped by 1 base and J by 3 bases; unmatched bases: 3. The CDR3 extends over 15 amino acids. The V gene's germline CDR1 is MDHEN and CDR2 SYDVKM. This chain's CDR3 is CASSLLQGFNQPQHF. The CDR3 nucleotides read TGTGCCAGCAGTTTATTACAGGGGTTCAATCAGCCCCAGCATTTT.

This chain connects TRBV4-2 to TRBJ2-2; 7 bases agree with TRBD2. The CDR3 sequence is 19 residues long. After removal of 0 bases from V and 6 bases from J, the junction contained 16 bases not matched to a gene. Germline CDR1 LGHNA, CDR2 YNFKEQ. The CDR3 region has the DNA TGTGCCAGCAGCCAAGATGGCGGGAGTAGTTTTAGTACTGCCGGGGAGCTGTTTTTT. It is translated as CASSQDGGSSFSTAGELFF.

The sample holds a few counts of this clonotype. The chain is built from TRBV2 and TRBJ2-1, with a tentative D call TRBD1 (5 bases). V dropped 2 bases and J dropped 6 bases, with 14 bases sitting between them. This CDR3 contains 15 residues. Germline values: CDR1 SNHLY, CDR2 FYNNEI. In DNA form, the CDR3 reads TGTGCCAGCAGTGAAACAGGAAAACGGATCAATGAGCAGTTCTTC. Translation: CASSETGKRINEQFF. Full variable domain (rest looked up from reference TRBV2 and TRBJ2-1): EPEVTQTPSHQVTQMGQEVILRCVPISNHLYFYWYRQILGQKVEFLVSFYNNEISEKSEIFDDQFSVERPDGSNFTLKIRSTKLEDSAMYFCASSETGKRINEQFFGPGTRLTVL.

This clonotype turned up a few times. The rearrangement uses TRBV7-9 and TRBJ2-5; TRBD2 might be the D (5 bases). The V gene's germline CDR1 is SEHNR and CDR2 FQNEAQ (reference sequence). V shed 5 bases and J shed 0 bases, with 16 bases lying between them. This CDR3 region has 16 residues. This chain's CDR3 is CASSPRAPVDQETQYF. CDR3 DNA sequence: TGTGCCAGCAGCCCGCGGGCCCCGGTTGACCAAGAGACCCAGTACTTC.

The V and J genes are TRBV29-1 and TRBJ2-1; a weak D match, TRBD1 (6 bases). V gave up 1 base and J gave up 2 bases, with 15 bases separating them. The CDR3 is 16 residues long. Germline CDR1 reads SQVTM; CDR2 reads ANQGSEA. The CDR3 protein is CSVEGDYRAPYNEQFF. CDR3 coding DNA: TGCAGCGTTGAAGGAGACTACAGGGCGCCCTACAATGAGCAGTTCTTC.

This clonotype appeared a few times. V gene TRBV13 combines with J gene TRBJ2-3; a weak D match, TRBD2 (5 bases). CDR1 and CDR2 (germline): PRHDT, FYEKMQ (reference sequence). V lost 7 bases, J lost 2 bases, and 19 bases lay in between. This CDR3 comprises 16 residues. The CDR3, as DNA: TGTGCCAGCACCGCTTATTCTTACCGGGACACAGATACGCAGTATTTT. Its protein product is CASTAYSYRDTDTQYF. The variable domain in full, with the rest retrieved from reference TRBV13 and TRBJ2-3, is AAGVIQSPRHLIKEKRETATLKCYPIPRHDTVYWYQQGPGQDPQFLISFYEKMQSDKGSIPDRFSAQQFSDYHSELNMSSLELGDSALYFCASTAYSYRDTDTQYFGPGTRLTVL.

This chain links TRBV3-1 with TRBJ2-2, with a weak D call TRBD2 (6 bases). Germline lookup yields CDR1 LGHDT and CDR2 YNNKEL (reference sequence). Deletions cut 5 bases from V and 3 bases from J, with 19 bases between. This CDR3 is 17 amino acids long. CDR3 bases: TGTGCCAGCAGCGCCCCGACTAGGGGAAGGTACACCGGGGAGCTGTTTTTT. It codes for CASSAPTRGRYTGELFF.

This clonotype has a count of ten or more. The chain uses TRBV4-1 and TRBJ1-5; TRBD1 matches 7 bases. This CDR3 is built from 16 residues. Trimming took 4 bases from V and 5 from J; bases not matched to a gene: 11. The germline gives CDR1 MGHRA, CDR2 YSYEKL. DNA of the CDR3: TGCGCCAGCAGCCTAGAGACAGGGTTTTTCGATCAGCCCCAGCATTTT. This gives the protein CASSLETGFFDQPQHF.

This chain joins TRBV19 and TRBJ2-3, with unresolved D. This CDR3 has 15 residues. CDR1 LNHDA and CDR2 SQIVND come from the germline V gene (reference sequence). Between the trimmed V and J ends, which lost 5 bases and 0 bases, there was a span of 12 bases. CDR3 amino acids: CASSLDHTSTDTQYF. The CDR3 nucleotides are TGTGCCAGTAGTTTGGACCATACTAGCACAGATACGCAGTATTTT. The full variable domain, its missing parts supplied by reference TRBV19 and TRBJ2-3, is DGGITQSPKYLFRKEGQNVTLSCEQNLNHDAMYWYRQDPGQGLRLIYYSQIVNDFQKGDIAEGYSVSREKKESFPLTVTSAQKNPTAFYLCASSLDHTSTDTQYFGPGTRLTVL.

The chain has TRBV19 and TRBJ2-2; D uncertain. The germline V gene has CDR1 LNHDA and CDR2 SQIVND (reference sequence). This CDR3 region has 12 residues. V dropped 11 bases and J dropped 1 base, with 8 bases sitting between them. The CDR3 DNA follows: TGTGCCTCGATCCGGAACACCGGGGAGCTGTTTTTT. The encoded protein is CASIRNTGELFF.

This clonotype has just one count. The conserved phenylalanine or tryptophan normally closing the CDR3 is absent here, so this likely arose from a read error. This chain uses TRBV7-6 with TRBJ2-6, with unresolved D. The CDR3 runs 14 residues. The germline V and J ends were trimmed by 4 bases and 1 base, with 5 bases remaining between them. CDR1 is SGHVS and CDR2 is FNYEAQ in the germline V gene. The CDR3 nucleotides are TGTGCCAGCAGCTCAAGGTCTGGGGCCAACGTCCTGACTCTC. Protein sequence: CASSSRSGANVLTL.

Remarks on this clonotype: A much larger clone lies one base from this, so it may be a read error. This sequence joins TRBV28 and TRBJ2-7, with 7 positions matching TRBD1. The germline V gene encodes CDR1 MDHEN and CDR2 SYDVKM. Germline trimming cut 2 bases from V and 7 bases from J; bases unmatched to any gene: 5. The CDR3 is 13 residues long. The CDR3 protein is CASSLGTGAEQYF. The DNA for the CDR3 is TGTGCCAGCAGTTTAGGAACAGGGGCTGAGCAGTACTTC.

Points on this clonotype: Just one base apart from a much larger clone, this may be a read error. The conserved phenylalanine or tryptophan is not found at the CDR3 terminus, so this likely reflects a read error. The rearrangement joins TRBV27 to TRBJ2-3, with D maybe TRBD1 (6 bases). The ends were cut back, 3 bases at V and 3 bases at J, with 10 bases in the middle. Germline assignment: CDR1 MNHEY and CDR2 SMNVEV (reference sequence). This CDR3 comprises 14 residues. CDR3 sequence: CASSFAQGTDTQYY. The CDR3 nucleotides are TGTGCCAGCAGTTTCGCCCAGGGGACAGATACGCAGTATTAT.

This CDR3 reads CASSQDRVDRGSHEQYF. CDR3 nucleotide sequence: TGCGCCAGCAGCCAAGATAGGGTGGATAGGGGTTCACACGAGCAGTACTTC. The chain is built from TRBV4-3 and TRBJ2-7, with a weak D call TRBD1 (5 bases). With 0 bases removed from V and 5 bases from J, the gap between germline ends came to 20 bases. CDR3 length: 17 residues. CDR1 LGHNA and CDR2 YSLEER come from the germline V gene.

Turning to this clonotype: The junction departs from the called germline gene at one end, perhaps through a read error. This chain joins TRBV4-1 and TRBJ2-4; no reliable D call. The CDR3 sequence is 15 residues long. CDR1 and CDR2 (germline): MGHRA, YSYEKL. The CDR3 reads CASSHTRFTKNIQCF. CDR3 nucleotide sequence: TGCGCCAGCAGCCACACCCGGTTTACCAAAAACATTCAGTGCTTC.

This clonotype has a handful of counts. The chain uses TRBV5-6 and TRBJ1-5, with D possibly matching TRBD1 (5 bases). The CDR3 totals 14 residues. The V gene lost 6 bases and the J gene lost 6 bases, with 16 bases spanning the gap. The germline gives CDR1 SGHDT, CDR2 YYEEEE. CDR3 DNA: TGTGCCAGCACCTACATGCGGGGGGGTCAGCCCCAGCATTTT. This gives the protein CASTYMRGGQPQHF.

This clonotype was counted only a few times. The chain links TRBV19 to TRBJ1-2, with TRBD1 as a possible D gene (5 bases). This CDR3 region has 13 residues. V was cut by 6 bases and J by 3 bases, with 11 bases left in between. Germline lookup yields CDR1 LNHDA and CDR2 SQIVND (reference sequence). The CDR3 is CASRARVDYGYTF. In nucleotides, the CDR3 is TGTGCCAGTAGGGCCAGGGTGGACTATGGCTACACCTTC.

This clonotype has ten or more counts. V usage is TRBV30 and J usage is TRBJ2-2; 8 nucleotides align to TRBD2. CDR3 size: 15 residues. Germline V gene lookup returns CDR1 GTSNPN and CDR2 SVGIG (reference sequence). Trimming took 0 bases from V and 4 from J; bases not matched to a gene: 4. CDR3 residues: CAWSVLAGITGELFF. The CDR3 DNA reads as TGTGCCTGGAGTGTTTTAGCGGGGATCACCGGGGAGCTGTTTTTT.